The sample holds one count of the clone carrying this T cell receptor beta chain. Antigen specificity is unknown. The data stem from a study of CD8 T cells in ankylosing spondylitis. General study results and limits: The disease-linked clones had a CD8+ phenotype and low blood frequencies. Reportedly, matched ankylosing spondylitis synovial fluid was significantly enriched for disease-linked clones. What appeared characteristic of ankylosing spondylitis blood was a TCR beta motif of eight highly homologous variants.

Preparation of TCR beta libraries was done by quantitative 5'-RACE with molecular barcodes. MiXCR was run by TCRdb on the 5' RACE reads, yielding one entry per CDR3 protein. Counted here are 200,000 to 250,000 distinct CDR3 sequences, about 7.3% occurring once; the ten biggest clones make up approximately 15%. The sequenced sample consisted of blood, either unsorted or a sorted T cell fraction (not recorded which). This clonotype was obtained from a male donor with ankylosing spondylitis.

The CDR3: CASSRSDRATHEQYF. As DNA, the CDR3 is TGCGCCAGCAGCCGGTCGGACAGGGCCACACACGAGCAGTACTTC. The chain carries TRBV4-1 and TRBJ2-7; TRBD1 aligns across 8 bases. CDR1 is MGHRA and CDR2 is YSYEKL in the germline V gene. V shed 4 bases and J 5 bases; nucleotides not matched to a gene: 10. The CDR3 has 15 residues.